These 2 T cell receptor beta chains were sequenced from one sample in a study of blood T cell repertoires in COVID-19. The data were produced by immunoSEQ multiplex PCR, yet TCRdb's version contains in-frame clones alone and is incomplete. Of fewer than 200,000 clones listed, roughly 80% are singletons. Sequencing was done on a sample of peripheral blood. Every receptor here comes from a man between 65 and 85 years old with acute or convalescent COVID-19.

The chain links TRBV10-1 to TRBJ2-7, with TRBD2 matching 9 bases. The germline V gene encodes CDR1 WNHNN and CDR2 SYGVQD (reference sequence). V was pared by 5 bases and J by 3 bases, with 11 bases of the junction left unmatched. The CDR3 covers 16 residues. This CDR3 is CASSRLAGTLYYEQYF. The CDR3 DNA sequence: TGCGCCAGCAGTCGCCTAGCGGGGACACTTTACTACGAGCAGTACTTC.

The table lists this clone with a count of one. This chain connects TRBV19 to TRBJ1-2; 7 bases are a match to TRBD1. The V and J ends lost 5 bases and 7 bases, in that order; junction bases with no gene match: 10. This CDR3 region has 14 residues. Germline V gene data show CDR1 as LNHDA and CDR2 as SQIVND (reference sequence). The CDR3 loop is CASSESQGYPGYTF. CDR3 in DNA: TGTGCCAGTAGTGAATCACAGGGGTATCCTGGCTACACCTTC.